Described below is a single T cell receptor (beta chain) sequence and its context. These data originate in a study of T cells expressing NK-cell markers. TCRdb reanalyzed the 5' RACE reads, giving one entry per CDR3 protein sequence and no DNA. The table lists about 180,000 distinct CDR3 sequences, with roughly 21% in the top ten. This TCR was sampled from a man between 18 and 69 years old in good health. Material for sequencing was blood T cells: a sorted CD56 or NKG2C T cell subset, CD4+ or CD8+ T cells, or bulk PBMC T cells (not recorded which).

The CDR3 spells CATSRERKGTGYTF. The rearrangement uses TRBV15 and TRBJ1-2. The germline V gene has CDR1 LNHNV and CDR2 YYDKDF (reference sequence). There are 14 residues in the CDR3. Full variable domain (rest looked up from reference TRBV15 and TRBJ1-2): DAMVIQNPRYQVTQFGKPVTLSCSQTLNHNVMYWYQQKSSQAPKLLFHYYDKDFNNEADTPDNFQSRRPNTSFCFLDIRSPGLGDTAMYLCATSRERKGTGYTFGSGTRLTVV.